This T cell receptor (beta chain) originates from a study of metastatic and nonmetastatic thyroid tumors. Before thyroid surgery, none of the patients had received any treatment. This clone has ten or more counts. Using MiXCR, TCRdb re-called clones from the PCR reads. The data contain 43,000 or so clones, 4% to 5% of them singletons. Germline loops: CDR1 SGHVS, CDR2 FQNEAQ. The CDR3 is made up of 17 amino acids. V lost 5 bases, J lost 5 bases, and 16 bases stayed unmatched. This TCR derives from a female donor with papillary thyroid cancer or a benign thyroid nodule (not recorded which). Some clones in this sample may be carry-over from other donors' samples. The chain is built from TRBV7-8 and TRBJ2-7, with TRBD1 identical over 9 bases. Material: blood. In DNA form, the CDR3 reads TGTGCCAGCAGCCGACCAAATACAGGGGGCGCGGTGAACGAGCAGTACTTC. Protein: CASSRPNTGGAVNEQYF.